Each of the 19 T cell receptor beta chains below was sequenced from the same sample in a study of beta chain features in type 1 diabetes. Expressed TCRB transcripts got sequenced, as all isolated RNA was reverse transcribed. Produced via immunoSEQ multiplex PCR; TCRdb's table is partial and in-frame only. The sample includes 150,000 or so clones, approximately 52% of them seen just once. The sequencing input was Tregs from blood. All receptors come from a man aged 18 to 30 in good health.

This clone was counted a few times. The V and J genes are TRBV10-3 and TRBJ2-1, with 9 bases that match TRBD2. This CDR3 has 14 amino acids. V shed 10 bases and J 4 bases; nucleotides not matched to a gene: 8. Germline V gene sequence: CDR1 ENHRY, CDR2 SYGVKD. The CDR3 region has the DNA TGTGCCACCACCGGGACTAGCAATTACAATGAGCAGTTCTTC. Translating it yields CATTGTSNYNEQFF.

This clone has only a few counts. The chain carries TRBV7-3 and TRBJ2-2, with TRBD2 matching 9 bases. The CDR3 is 17 residues long. Germline V gene lookup returns CDR1 SGHTA and CDR2 FQGTGA. V lost 5 bases, J lost 5 bases, and 12 bases stayed unmatched. This CDR3 is CASSPLAGGPMTGELFF. DNA for the CDR3: TGTGCCAGCAGCCCCCTGGCGGGGGGGCCTATGACCGGGGAGCTGTTTTTT.

The V call is TRBV28, the J call TRBJ1-1; TRBD1 agrees at 7 bases. Germline CDR1 is MDHEN and CDR2 is SYDVKM. This CDR3 comprises 18 residues. J gave up 0 bases and V 7 bases, and 17 bases lay outside the gene matches. The CDR3 loop reads CASIPPRQGFRMNTEAFF. In nucleotides, the CDR3 is TGTGCCAGCATACCCCCGAGACAGGGTTTTAGGATGAACACTGAAGCTTTCTTT.

The gene calls are TRBV21-1 and TRBJ2-7; the DNA was not compared with TRBD1, the D call given in the table. TRBV21-1 is a pseudogene segment. This CDR3 region has 15 residues. The CDR3 region is CASNLTGGTSYEQYF. The CDR3 DNA sequence: TGTGCCAGCAACCTGACAGGGGGAACTTCCTACGAGCAGTACTTC.

V is TRBV10-3 and J is TRBJ1-1; 7 bases match TRBD1. The CDR3 contains 15 residues. Germline assignment: CDR1 ENHRY and CDR2 SYGVKD. V shed 6 bases and J 4 bases; nucleotides not matched to a gene: 11. Here the CDR3 DNA reads TGTGCCATCAGCCTGACAGGGTTCGGAGGCACTGAAGCTTTCTTT. The encoded protein is CAISLTGFGGTEAFF.

V gene TRBV7-9 combines with J gene TRBJ2-1, with 8 nucleotides matching TRBD1. V was clipped by 4 bases and J by 1 base; unmatched bases: 9. The CDR3 has 17 residues. Germline loops: CDR1 SEHNR, CDR2 FQNEAQ (reference sequence). The CDR3 coding sequence is TGTGCCAGCAGCTATAGTAGGAGGACAGGGTCCTACAATGAGCAGTTCTTC. It yields the protein CASSYSRRTGSYNEQFF.

The chain has TRBV11-2 and TRBJ1-1; weak D call: TRBD1 (6 bases). The germline V gene encodes CDR1 SGHAT and CDR2 FQNNGV. The length of the CDR3 is 16 residues. V lost 2 bases and J 0 bases, leaving 13 bases between the germline ends. CDR3 coding DNA: TGTGCCAGCAGCTTATCGGGGGGCGGGATGAACACTGAAGCTTTCTTT. Translating it yields CASSLSGGGMNTEAFF.

V and J are TRBV7-2 and TRBJ2-7, with D possibly being TRBD2 (7 bases). The CDR3 runs to 14 residues. In germline, CDR1 is SGHTA, CDR2 FQGNSA. V was cut by 2 bases and J by 7 bases, with 15 bases left in between. CDR3 sequence (DNA): TGTGCCAGCAGCTTATTAGGGGGGGCCGGTGAGCAGTACTTC. The encoded protein is CASSLLGGAGEQYF.

This chain links TRBV2 with TRBJ1-3; possibly TRBD1 for D (5 bases). The V gene lost 6 bases and the J gene lost 0 bases, with 12 bases spanning the gap. The CDR3 is made up of 15 amino acids. Germline lookup yields CDR1 SNHLY and CDR2 FYNNEI. DNA of the CDR3: TGTGCCAGCAGACCACAGGCCTTCTCTGGAAACACCATATATTTT. Amino acids: CASRPQAFSGNTIYF.

This clone was detected only a few times. J is TRBJ1-6 and V is TRBV4-3; D perhaps matches TRBD1 (6 bases). The germline V and J ends were trimmed by 2 bases and 6 bases, with 14 bases remaining between them. Germline V gene sequence: CDR1 LGHNA, CDR2 YSLEER. CDR3 length equals 16 residues. CDR3: CASSQFPGVANSPLHF. CDR3 nucleotides: TGCGCCAGCAGCCAATTCCCAGGGGTAGCTAATTCACCCCTCCACTTT.

J is TRBJ2-6 and V is TRBV7-2; D is perhaps TRBD1 (6 bases). Trimming pared 2 bases from V and 0 bases from J, leaving 17 bases between. CDR1 SGHTA and CDR2 FQGNSA come from the germline V gene. The CDR3 is 19 residues long. The CDR3 nucleotides read TGTGCCAGCAGCTTATGGGGGCCGGGACGGAGCTCTGGGGCCAACGTCCTGACTTTC. Its protein is CASSLWGPGRSSGANVLTF.

The CDR3 DNA is TGTGCCAGCAAGAGTCCGTGGGGGGATCTTAACTATGGCTACACCTTC. This translates into CASKSPWGDLNYGYTF. The V gene is TRBV28, the J gene TRBJ1-2, with D possibly TRBD1 on 5 matching bases. CDR3 length equals 16 residues. Germline CDR1 and CDR2: MDHEN and SYDVKM. Trimming stripped 7 bases from V and 1 base from J, with 19 bases between.

This rearrangement joins TRBV7-2 to TRBJ2-7; D remains unclear. Germline V gene lookup returns CDR1 SGHTA and CDR2 FQGNSA. V was trimmed by 5 bases and J by 5 bases, leaving 10 bases between them. The CDR3 contains 12 residues. CDR3 sequence reads: CASSPNYNEQYF. The CDR3 coding sequence is TGTGCCAGCAGCCCTAATTATAACGAGCAGTACTTC.

This clone was detected only a few times. The chain is built from TRBV2 and TRBJ2-1, with 13 bases aligning to TRBD2. The CDR3 runs to 15 residues. Per germline, CDR1 SNHLY and CDR2 FYNNEI. Trimming at V came to 6 bases and at J to 10 bases, leaving 9 bases not matched to a gene. The CDR3 region is CASRVGLAGAGEQFF. The CDR3 coding sequence is TGTGCCAGCAGAGTAGGACTAGCGGGAGCCGGGGAGCAGTTCTTC.

This clone was seen a few times. CDR3 protein: CAIIKGSTWYF. The CDR3, as DNA: TGTGCCATCATTAAAGGTAGCACTTGGTATTTT. This rearrangement joins TRBV10-3 to TRBJ2-3; D uncertain. This CDR3 has 11 residues. Trimming pared 7 bases from V and 14 bases from J, leaving 16 bases between. The germline CDR1 and CDR2 sequences are ENHRY and SYGVKD.

This chain links TRBV7-2 with TRBJ1-5; TRBD1 is a possible D gene (6 bases). The V end lost 5 bases, the J end lost 6 bases, and 23 bases lay between the germline ends. This CDR3 spans 17 amino acids. Germline loops: CDR1 SGHTA, CDR2 FQGNSA. The CDR3 loop is CASSGGGAWGAIQPQHF. CDR3 sequence (DNA): TGTGCCAGCAGCGGAGGGGGGGCGTGGGGGGCTATTCAGCCCCAGCATTTT. The whole variable domain, remainder taken from reference TRBV7-2 and TRBJ1-5, is GAGVSQSPSNKVTEKGKDVELRCDPISGHTALYWYRQSLGQGLEFLIYFQGNSAPDKSGLPSDRFSAERTGGSVSTLTIQRTQQEDSAVYLCASSGGGAWGAIQPQHFGDGTRLSIL.

The V and J genes are TRBV19 and TRBJ2-7, with TRBD1 matching over 9 bases. J lost 2 bases, V lost 7 bases, and 12 bases had no gene match. The germline V gene encodes CDR1 LNHDA and CDR2 SQIVND (reference sequence). CDR3 length equals 16 residues. Here the CDR3 DNA reads TGTGCCAGTACCCCGAGTTTAACAGGGGGCACCTACGAGCAGTACTTC. This translates into CASTPSLTGGTYEQYF.

The chain is built from TRBV4-3 and TRBJ2-1; 10 positions match TRBD2. After removal of 8 bases from V and 3 bases from J, the junction contained 7 bases not matched to a gene. Germline-derived CDR1 and CDR2 are LGHNA and YSLEER. The CDR3 spans 15 residues. The CDR3 is CASRPGLAYYNEQFF. The CDR3 DNA is TGCGCCAGCCGACCGGGACTAGCGTACTACAATGAGCAGTTCTTC.

This rearrangement joins TRBV15 to TRBJ2-3; D remains ambiguous. CDR3 length: 16 amino acids. V lost 1 base to trimming and J lost 2 bases, with 13 bases between them. Germline V gene sequence: CDR1 LNHNV, CDR2 YYDKDF (reference sequence). The CDR3 nucleotides read TGTGCCACCAGCAGAGGCGGTGGAAGGCTCACAGATACGCAGTATTTT. Translated, it gives CATSRGGGRLTDTQYF.